The 3 T cell receptor beta chains listed next were all sequenced from one sample in a study of control samples from healthy donors and cancer patients. The assay was immunoSEQ multiplex PCR, and TCRdb's table has in-frame clones only and misses some. The sample has 230,000 or so clones; roughly 94% are singletons. Sequencing input: blood. The receptor source for this set is a man over 45 in good health.

The chain combines TRBV27 with TRBJ1-5; tentatively, D is TRBD1 (6 bases). The V end was cut by 5 bases, the J end by 4 bases, with 12 bases between. The germline V gene encodes CDR1 MNHEY and CDR2 SMNVEV (reference sequence). The CDR3 loop spans 14 amino acids. CDR3 DNA: TGTGCCAGCAGTCTGGGACAAGGAAATCAGCCCCAGCATTTT. It translates to CASSLGQGNQPQHF.

CDR3 bases: TGTGCCAGCAGCGAGGGCGGCAGGGGGGCCTACGAGCAGTACGTC. This translates into CASSEGGRGAYEQYV. The gene calls are TRBV5-5 and TRBJ2-7, with D possibly matching TRBD1 (7 bases). CDR3 length: 15 amino acids. V was shortened by 4 bases and J by 2 bases, with 16 bases between the two germline ends. CDR1 and CDR2 from the germline V gene are SGHKS and YYEKEE (reference sequence).

The chain joins TRBV7-2 to TRBJ1-1; a weak D match, TRBD1 (6 bases). The CDR3 extends over 14 amino acids. V lost 1 base and J lost 6, with 12 bases in between. The germline V gene has CDR1 SGHTA and CDR2 FQGNSA. CDR3 loop: CASSLVRGAAEAFF. The CDR3 nucleotides are TGTGCCAGCAGCTTAGTACGGGGGGCCGCTGAAGCTTTCTTT.